This entry describes one T cell receptor beta chain. The antigen it binds to is not known. Qualities for individual bases were not recorded, and no much larger clone is one base off. These data originate in a study of blood T cell repertoires in COVID-19 (dated by TCRdb to 2020 to 2022). Regarding the study in general: Collaborator samples came from the United States, Italy and Spain and covered acute and convalescent phases of COVID-19. The dataset comprised deeply sampled blood TCRbeta repertoires from subjects exposed to, actively infected with, or recovered from COVID-19. The prospective study material was composed of cDNA or gDNA derived from T cells, B-cell-depleted T cells, or PBMCs. Sample metadata almost always included a de-identified subject ID, COVID-19 status, age in years and sex. Samples came from the ongoing ImmuneRACE study (first 160 participants) plus 1,254 subjects from 6 global collaborators. The repertoires were released in a freely available public database intended as a resource for research on the immune response to SARS-CoV-2. Where available, HLA class I and class II types were taken from metadata supplied by the sample provider and were not determined by assay-based typing.

In the prospective study, participants were about 18 to 95 years old, resided in under 30 geographic areas of the United States, and were enrolled through a virtual design. To assign participants to cohorts, the prospective study relied on clinical history that participants themselves reported in a screening survey and a study questionnaire. Recovered participants in ImmuneRACE Cohort 3 were defined as having two consecutive negative NP/OP PCR tests, clearance from a healthcare professional, or resolution of symptoms. Mobile phlebotomists in the prospective study collected whole blood, serum and a nasopharyngeal or oropharyngeal swab from every participant. Participants in the prospective study had the option to provide additional blood draws and questionnaires over a roughly 2-month period. Prospective study blood samples were shipped either frozen or at room temperature before DNA extraction.

The CDR3 spans 14 residues, from the cysteine through the phenylalanine. Only the CDR3 region is kept as DNA, spanning 42 bases read in frame from base 1. CDR1 is given as SGHNT and CDR2 as YYREEE, both from the germline V gene (reference sequence). V is trimmed back by 7 bases and J by 4 bases, and the junction contains 8 bases that no gene match accounts for. TCRbeta CDR3 regions were amplified from genomic DNA using the immunoSEQ Assay, a bias-controlled multiplex PCR. Per the original workflow: Nucleated cell counts per sample were estimated from amplification of reference gene primers within the assay. To quantify the absolute abundance of each unique TCRbeta CDR3 rearrangement, sequence reads were collapsed and filtered. For each sample, productive Simpson clonality was calculated as the square root of Simpson's diversity index across productive rearrangements. TCRdb took over this immuneACCESS table, retaining in-frame rearrangements with V and J assigned. Such tables are incomplete; in checked studies, under half of the missing clones stem from an unresolved V gene, and the remainder is unexplained. The DNA gave D and trimming, while V, J and clone size come from that table. The sample table holds roughly 240,000 clones, of which about 82% were seen once. In total, the top ten clones hold over 2% of the sample.

What the study reported, not specific to this receptor: The amount of clinical and demographic metadata varied by source and participant and was provided uncurated.

This clonotype was obtained from a woman in her forties or fifties who had recovered from COVID-19. Material: PBMCs or T cells enriched from blood (not recorded which). The chain joins TRBV5-4 to TRBJ2-5, and 9 junction bases match TRBD2. This receptor carries the CDR3 CASGPSGKSETQYF. The DNA is TGTGCCAGCGGGCCTAGCGGGAAATCAGAGACCCAGTACTTC.